The 24 T cell receptor beta chains below come from one sample, sequenced in a study of blood T cell repertoires in COVID-19. The table came from immunoSEQ multiplex PCR; TCRdb's copy has only in-frame clones and leaves some out. Found here are about 23,000 clones, about 84% of them singletons; the top ten hold about 25%. The sequenced sample consisted of peripheral blood. These receptors were collected from a human donor with active COVID-19. The donor label of this sample is uncertain.

V is TRBV5-1 and J is TRBJ1-1; maybe TRBD1 (5 bases). The germline CDR1 and CDR2 sequences are SGHRS and YFSETQ. This CDR3 is built from 14 residues. V was cut by 2 bases and J by 4 bases, with 12 bases left in between. This chain's CDR3 is CASSFGGFGTEAFF. In DNA form, the CDR3 reads TGCGCCAGCAGCTTCGGGGGATTTGGCACTGAAGCTTTCTTT.

The chain uses TRBV10-3 and TRBJ1-3, with 7 nucleotides matching TRBD1. V lost 7 bases to trimming and J lost 0 bases; unmatched junction nucleotides: 6. CDR1 and CDR2 from the germline V gene are ENHRY and SYGVKD. This CDR3 has 15 amino acids. In DNA form, the CDR3 reads TGTGCCATCAAGGGGACAGCTGTCTCTGGAAACACCATATATTTT. It translates to CAIKGTAVSGNTIYF.

The V and J genes are TRBV5-1 and TRBJ1-1, with a weak D call TRBD1 (6 bases). The CDR3 is 14 amino acids. Germline values: CDR1 SGHRS, CDR2 YFSETQ. V was pared by 5 bases and J by 0 bases, with 11 bases between. CDR3 loop: CASSPTGLNTEAFF. For the CDR3, the DNA is TGCGCCAGCAGTCCTACAGGGTTGAACACTGAAGCTTTCTTT.

The chain couples TRBV5-6 to TRBJ1-2; 7 bases match TRBD1. With 3 bases clipped from V and 6 bases from J, the junction kept 8 bases outside the gene matches. The CDR3 extends over 14 amino acids. CDR1 SGHDT and CDR2 YYEEEE come from the germline V gene. The CDR3 loop reads CASSSGGRGDGYTF. DNA for the CDR3: TGTGCCAGCAGCTCAGGGGGAAGGGGCGATGGCTACACCTTC. The whole variable domain, filled in from reference TRBV5-6 and TRBJ1-2, reads DAGVTQSPTHLIKTRGQQVTLRCSPKSGHDTVSWYQQALGQGPQFIFQYYEEEERQRGNFPDRFSGHQFPNYSSELNVNALLLGDSALYLCASSSGGRGDGYTFGSGTRLTVV.

The rearrangement uses TRBV7-9 and TRBJ2-3, with TRBD1 identical over 7 bases. Germline assignment: CDR1 SEHNR and CDR2 FQNEAQ (reference sequence). The CDR3 has 15 residues. The trim removed 6 bases at V and 2 bases at J, leaving 8 bases unmatched. This chain's CDR3 is CASRADREPTDTQYF. The CDR3 bases are TGTGCCAGCAGGGCCGACAGGGAACCCACAGATACGCAGTATTTT.

The chain employs TRBV7-9 and TRBJ2-3; no definite D call. The germline CDR1 and CDR2 sequences are SEHNR and FQNEAQ (reference sequence). Trimming left V 5 bases short and J 6 bases short, with 6 bases between. The CDR3 contains 11 residues. CDR3 amino acids: CASSPRDTQYF. In DNA, the CDR3 is TGTGCCAGCAGCCCCCGGGATACGCAGTATTTT.

The rearrangement uses TRBV24-1 and TRBJ2-2; 12 nucleotides agree with TRBD2. The V gene end was trimmed by 3 bases and the J gene end by 5 bases; junction bases not matched to a gene: 6. This CDR3 contains 17 residues. Germline values: CDR1 KGHDR, CDR2 SFDVKD. Written as DNA, the CDR3 is TGTGCCACCAGTGATGCGACTAGCGGGAGTTATACCGGGGAGCTGTTTTTT. Translating it yields CATSDATSGSYTGELFF.

The chain links TRBV3-1 (or the pseudogene TRBV3-2) to TRBJ1-2; 9 bases align to TRBD1. The CDR3 is 14 residues long. Germline trimming cut 4 bases from V and 5 bases from J; bases unmatched to any gene: 5. Germline CDR1 LGHDT, CDR2 YNNKEL (reference sequence). The CDR3 spells CASSPTGGRYGYTF. In nucleotides, the CDR3 is TGTGCCAGCAGCCCGACAGGGGGAAGGTATGGCTACACCTTC.

The rearrangement links TRBV6-5 to TRBJ2-1; 10 bases match TRBD2. Trimming took 2 bases from V and 8 from J; bases not matched to a gene: 9. The CDR3 runs 16 residues. Germline V gene lookup returns CDR1 MNHEY and CDR2 SVGAGI. The CDR3 region is CASSYRPSGSGDEQFF. CDR3 nucleotide sequence: TGTGCCAGCAGTTACAGGCCTAGCGGGAGTGGCGATGAGCAGTTCTTC.

This clone was seen just once. The V gene is TRBV27, the J gene TRBJ2-3; 9 nucleotides align to TRBD1. With 3 bases clipped from V and 3 bases from J, the junction kept 7 bases outside the gene matches. CDR1 is MNHEY, CDR2 SMNVEV, per germline (reference sequence). The CDR3 has 16 amino acids. Here the CDR3 reads CASSFGTGWVTDTQYF. The CDR3 DNA is TGTGCCAGCAGTTTCGGGACAGGGTGGGTGACAGATACGCAGTATTTT.

In its sample, this clone ranks as large. The V call is TRBV10-3, the J call TRBJ2-1; possible D gene TRBD2, 5 bases. From germline, CDR1 is ENHRY and CDR2 SYGVKD. This CDR3 comprises 14 residues. V was cut by 9 bases and J by 4 bases, with 16 bases left in between. The CDR3: CAIIFSSLYNEQFF. In DNA, the CDR3 is TGTGCCATTATCTTCTCTAGCCTGTACAATGAGCAGTTCTTC.

CDR3: CASSSLNYGYTF. The CDR3 nucleotides read TGTGCCAGCAGCTCTCTTAACTATGGCTACACCTTC. This rearrangement joins TRBV5-6 to TRBJ1-2; no firm D call. Germline assignment: CDR1 SGHDT and CDR2 YYEEEE. V lost 3 bases to trimming and J lost 1 base, with 4 bases between them. The CDR3 runs 12 residues.

This sequence joins TRBV15 and TRBJ1-1, with a weak D call TRBD1 (5 bases). From germline, CDR1 is LNHNV and CDR2 YYDKDF (reference sequence). Trimming shortened V by 9 bases and J by 1 base, and 15 bases separated the two germline ends. The CDR3 has 14 amino acids. CDR3 DNA: TGTGCCACTCGTCAGGGTTATGGGAACACTGAAGCTTTCTTT. It yields the protein CATRQGYGNTEAFF.

The V and J genes are TRBV18 and TRBJ1-4; a weak D match, TRBD1 (6 bases). CDR1 KGHSH and CDR2 LQKENI come from the germline V gene. Deletions cut 2 bases from V and 4 bases from J, with 8 bases between. The CDR3 has 14 amino acids. This CDR3 reads CASSPGRGNEKLFF. CDR3 DNA sequence: TGTGCCAGCTCACCAGGCAGGGGTAATGAAAAACTGTTTTTT. The full variable domain, its missing parts supplied by reference TRBV18 and TRBJ1-4, is NAGVMQNPRHLVRRRGQEARLRCSPMKGHSHVYWYRQLPEEGLKFMVYLQKENIIDESGMPKERFSAEFPKEGPSILRIQQVVRGDSAAYFCASSPGRGNEKLFFGSGTQLSVL.

The rearrangement uses TRBV5-1 and TRBJ2-2; a possible D gene is TRBD2 (5 bases). Trimming stripped 4 bases from V and 0 bases from J, with 10 bases between. CDR3 length equals 15 residues. Per germline, CDR1 SGHRS and CDR2 YFSETQ. This CDR3 reads CASSGLAPNTGELFF. Here the CDR3 DNA reads TGCGCCAGCAGCGGGCTAGCCCCGAACACCGGGGAGCTGTTTTTT.

V usage is TRBV28 and J usage is TRBJ2-7; 9 bases map to TRBD1. The V and J ends lost 5 bases and 3 bases, in that order; junction bases with no gene match: 5. Germline CDR1 is MDHEN and CDR2 is SYDVKM. The CDR3 totals 14 residues. CDR3 sequence: CASSPGTGSYEQYF. CDR3 nucleotides: TGTGCCAGCAGTCCCGGGACAGGGAGCTACGAGCAGTACTTC.

The genes are TRBV5-5 and TRBJ2-7; TRBD2 aligns across 11 bases. This CDR3 region has 16 residues. Germline CDR1 and CDR2: SGHKS and YYEKEE (reference sequence). V lost 4 bases, J lost 7 bases, and 13 bases stayed unmatched. The CDR3 DNA reads TGTGCCAGCAGCCTGACTAGCGGGATTAGCTCTGGAGAGCAGTACTTC. It is translated as CASSLTSGISSGEQYF.

This clone has just one count. V is TRBV4-2 and J is TRBJ1-1; D is perhaps TRBD1 (5 bases). In germline, CDR1 is LGHNA, CDR2 YNFKEQ. This CDR3 has 15 residues. Trimming removed 0 bases at V and 1 base at J, with 9 bases between. Written as DNA, the CDR3 is TGTGCCAGCAGCCAAGAAGGCGGACAGAACACTGAAGCTTTCTTT. Its protein product is CASSQEGGQNTEAFF.

The rearrangement uses TRBV5-4 and TRBJ2-5, with 8 nucleotides matching TRBD2. CDR3 length equals 14 residues. Unmatched junction bases numbered 1, after V lost 0 bases and J lost 3 bases. Per the germline V gene, CDR1 is SGHNT and CDR2 is YYREEE (reference sequence). CDR3 DNA sequence: TGTGCCAGCAGCTTGGAACTAGCGGAAGAGACCCAGTACTTC. Amino acids: CASSLELAEETQYF. The full variable domain, in which reference TRBV5-4 and TRBJ2-5 provide the parts outside the CDR3, is ETGVTQSPTHLIKTRGQQVTLRCSSQSGHNTVSWYQQALGQGPQFIFQYYREEENGRGNFPPRFSGLQFPNYSSELNVNALELDDSALYLCASSLELAEETQYFGPGTRLLVL.

The genes are TRBV6-6 and TRBJ1-3, with D uncertain. With 5 bases removed from V and 0 bases from J, the gap between germline ends came to 14 bases. Germline V gene lookup returns CDR1 MNHNY and CDR2 SVGAGI (reference sequence). The CDR3 extends over 16 amino acids. The CDR3 sequence: CASSPGPRSSGNTIYF. The CDR3 nucleotides are TGTGCCAGCAGTCCAGGTCCCCGATCCTCTGGAAACACCATATATTTT.

This sequence joins TRBV5-4 and TRBJ2-5; 7 bases are a match to TRBD2. Germline CDR1 SGHNT, CDR2 YYREEE (reference sequence). CDR3 length: 15 amino acids. The V segment lost 4 bases and the J segment 5 bases; nucleotides outside the gene matches: 11. Written as DNA, the CDR3 is TGTGCCAGCAGCCTTAGACTAGCCGGGGGGGAGACCCAGTACTTC. Its protein is CASSLRLAGGETQYF. Full variable domain (missing parts from reference TRBV5-4 and TRBJ2-5): ETGVTQSPTHLIKTRGQQVTLRCSSQSGHNTVSWYQQALGQGPQFIFQYYREEENGRGNFPPRFSGLQFPNYSSELNVNALELDDSALYLCASSLRLAGGETQYFGPGTRLLVL.

The CDR3 loop is CASRPPLTVPSYNEQFF. For the CDR3, the DNA is TGTGCCAGTAGACCTCCCCTGACAGTACCTTCCTACAATGAGCAGTTCTTC. The J gene is TRBJ2-1, the V gene TRBV19, with D possibly being TRBD1 (5 bases). V lost 6 bases to trimming and J lost 1 base, with 19 bases between them. This CDR3 spans 17 amino acids. Looked up from germline, CDR1 is LNHDA and CDR2 is SQIVND (reference sequence).

The rearrangement links TRBV24-1 to TRBJ2-7, with D perhaps matching TRBD2 (5 bases). CDR1 and CDR2 (germline): KGHDR, SFDVKD. The CDR3 is 13 amino acids. The V end was cut by 5 bases, the J end by 0 bases, with 7 bases between. CDR3 DNA sequence: TGTGCCACCAGTGGGGCGGGCTCCTACGAGCAGTACTTC. Amino acids: CATSGAGSYEQYF.

The chain has TRBV5-1 and TRBJ2-2; no definite D call. Germline V CDR1 and CDR2: SGHRS, YFSETQ. This CDR3 comprises 15 residues. Trimming removed 7 bases at V and 7 bases at J, with 20 bases between. The CDR3 nucleotides read TGCGCCAGCTGTTGGTCCCCAGGCTATAACGGGGAGCTGTTTTTT. Amino acids: CASCWSPGYNGELFF. Combining the CDR3 with reference TRBV5-1 and TRBJ2-2 gives the whole variable domain KAGVTQTPRYLIKTRGQQVTLSCSPISGHRSVSWYQQTPGQGLQFLFEYFSETQRNKGNFPGRFSGRQFSNSRSEMNVSTLELGDSALYLCASCWSPGYNGELFFGEGSRLTVL.